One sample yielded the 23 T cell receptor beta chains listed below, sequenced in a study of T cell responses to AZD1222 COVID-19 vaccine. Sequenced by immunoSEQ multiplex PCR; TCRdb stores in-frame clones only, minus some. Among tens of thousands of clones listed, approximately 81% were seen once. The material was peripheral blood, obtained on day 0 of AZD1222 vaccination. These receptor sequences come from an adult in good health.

DNA of the CDR3: TGTGCCAGCAGTCCCCGGGCCCTAGGTGAAAAACTGTTTTTT. Translation: CASSPRALGEKLFF. The chain is built from TRBV6-5 and TRBJ1-4; D is undetermined. Germline V CDR1 and CDR2: MNHEY, SVGAGI. The CDR3 is 14 amino acids. The V gene lost 5 bases and the J gene lost 7 bases, with 14 bases spanning the gap.

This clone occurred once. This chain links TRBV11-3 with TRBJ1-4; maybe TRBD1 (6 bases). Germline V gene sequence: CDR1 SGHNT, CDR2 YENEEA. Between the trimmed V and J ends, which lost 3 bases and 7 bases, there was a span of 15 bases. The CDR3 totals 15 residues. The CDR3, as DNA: TGTGCCAGCAGCTTGGGACATTTTGCGAGTGAAAAACTGTTTTTT. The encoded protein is CASSLGHFASEKLFF.

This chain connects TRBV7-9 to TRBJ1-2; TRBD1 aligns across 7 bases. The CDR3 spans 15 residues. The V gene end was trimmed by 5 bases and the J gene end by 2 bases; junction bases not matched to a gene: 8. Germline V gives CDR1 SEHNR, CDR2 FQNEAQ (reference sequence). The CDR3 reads CASSPRWDSNYGYTF. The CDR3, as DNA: TGTGCCAGCAGCCCTAGATGGGACAGCAACTATGGCTACACCTTC.

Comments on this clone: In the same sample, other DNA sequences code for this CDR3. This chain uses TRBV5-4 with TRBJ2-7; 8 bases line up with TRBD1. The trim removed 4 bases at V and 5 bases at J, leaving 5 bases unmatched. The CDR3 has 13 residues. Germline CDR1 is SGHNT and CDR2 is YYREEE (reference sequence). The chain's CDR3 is CASSRQGADEQYF. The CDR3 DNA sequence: TGTGCCAGCAGCCGGCAGGGGGCTGACGAGCAGTACTTC.

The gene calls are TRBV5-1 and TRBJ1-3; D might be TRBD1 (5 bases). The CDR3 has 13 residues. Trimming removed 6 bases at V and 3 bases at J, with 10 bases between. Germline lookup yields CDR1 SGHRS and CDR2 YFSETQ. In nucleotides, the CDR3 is TGCGCCAGCAATCAGGGAAATGGAAACACCATATATTTT. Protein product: CASNQGNGNTIYF. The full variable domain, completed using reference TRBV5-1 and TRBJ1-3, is KAGVTQTPRYLIKTRGQQVTLSCSPISGHRSVSWYQQTPGQGLQFLFEYFSETQRNKGNFPGRFSGRQFSNSRSEMNVSTLELGDSALYLCASNQGNGNTIYFGEGSWLTVV.

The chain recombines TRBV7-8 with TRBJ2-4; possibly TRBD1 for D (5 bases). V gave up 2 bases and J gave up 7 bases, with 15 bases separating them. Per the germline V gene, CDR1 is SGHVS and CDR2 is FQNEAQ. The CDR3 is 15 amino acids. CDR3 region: CASSLKRGRGNIQYF. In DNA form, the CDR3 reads TGTGCCAGCAGCTTAAAAAGGGGCCGTGGGAACATTCAGTACTTC.

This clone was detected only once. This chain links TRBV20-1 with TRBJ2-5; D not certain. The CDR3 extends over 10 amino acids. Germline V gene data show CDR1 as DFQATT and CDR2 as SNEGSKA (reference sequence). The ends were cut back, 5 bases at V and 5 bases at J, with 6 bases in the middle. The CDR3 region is CSAYFETQYF. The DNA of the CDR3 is TGCAGTGCTTATTTCGAGACCCAGTACTTC.

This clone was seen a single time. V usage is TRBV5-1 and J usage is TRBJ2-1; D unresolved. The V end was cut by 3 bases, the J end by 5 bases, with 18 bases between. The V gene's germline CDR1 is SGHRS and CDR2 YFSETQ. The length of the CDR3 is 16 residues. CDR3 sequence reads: CASSSVGGDMNNEQFF. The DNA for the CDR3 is TGCGCCAGCAGCTCCGTTGGTGGAGATATGAACAATGAGCAGTTCTTC.

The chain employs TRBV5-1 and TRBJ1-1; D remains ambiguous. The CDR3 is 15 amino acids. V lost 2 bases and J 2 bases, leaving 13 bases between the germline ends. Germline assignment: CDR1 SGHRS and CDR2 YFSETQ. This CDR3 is CASSFLNRTNTEAFF. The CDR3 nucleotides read TGCGCCAGCAGCTTCCTTAATCGTACAAACACTGAAGCTTTCTTT. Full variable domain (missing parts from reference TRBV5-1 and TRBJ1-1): KAGVTQTPRYLIKTRGQQVTLSCSPISGHRSVSWYQQTPGQGLQFLFEYFSETQRNKGNFPGRFSGRQFSNSRSEMNVSTLELGDSALYLCASSFLNRTNTEAFFGQGTRLTVV.

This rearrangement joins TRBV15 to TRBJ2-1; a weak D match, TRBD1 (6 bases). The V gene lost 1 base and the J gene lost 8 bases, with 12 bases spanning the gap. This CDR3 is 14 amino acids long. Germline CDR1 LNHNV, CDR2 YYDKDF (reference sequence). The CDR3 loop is CATSRGGAGDEQFF. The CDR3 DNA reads TGTGCCACCAGCAGAGGGGGAGCAGGGGATGAGCAGTTCTTC.

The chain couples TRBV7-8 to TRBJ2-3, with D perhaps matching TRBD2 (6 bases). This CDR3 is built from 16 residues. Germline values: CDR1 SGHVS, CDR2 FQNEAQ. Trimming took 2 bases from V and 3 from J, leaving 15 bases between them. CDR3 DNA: TGTGCCAGCAGCTTACGACTAGGGGAAGAAACAGATACGCAGTATTTT. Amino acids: CASSLRLGEETDTQYF.

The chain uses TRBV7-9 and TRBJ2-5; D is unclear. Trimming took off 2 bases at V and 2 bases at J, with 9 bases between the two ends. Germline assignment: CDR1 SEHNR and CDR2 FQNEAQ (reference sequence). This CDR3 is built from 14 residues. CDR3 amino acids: CASSLMKVQETQYF. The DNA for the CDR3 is TGTGCCAGCAGCTTAATGAAGGTTCAAGAGACCCAGTACTTC.

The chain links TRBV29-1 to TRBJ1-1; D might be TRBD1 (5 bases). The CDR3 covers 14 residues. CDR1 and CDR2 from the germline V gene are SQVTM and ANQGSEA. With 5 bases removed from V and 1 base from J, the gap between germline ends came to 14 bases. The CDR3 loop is CSVLGKGANTEAFF. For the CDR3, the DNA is TGCAGCGTTCTAGGAAAAGGGGCGAACACTGAAGCTTTCTTT.

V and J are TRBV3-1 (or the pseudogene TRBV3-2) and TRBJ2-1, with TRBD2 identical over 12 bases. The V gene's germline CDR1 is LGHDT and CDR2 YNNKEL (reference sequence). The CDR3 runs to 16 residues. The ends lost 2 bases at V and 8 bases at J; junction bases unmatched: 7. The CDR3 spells CASSQYGTSGLHEQFF. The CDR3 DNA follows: TGTGCCAGCAGCCAATACGGGACTAGCGGGCTACATGAGCAGTTCTTC.

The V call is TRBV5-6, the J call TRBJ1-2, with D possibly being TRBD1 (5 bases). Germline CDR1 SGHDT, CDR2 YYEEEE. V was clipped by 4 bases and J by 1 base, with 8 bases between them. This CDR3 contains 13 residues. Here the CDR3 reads CASSAGFNYGYTF. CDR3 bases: TGTGCCAGCAGCGCAGGGTTTAACTATGGCTACACCTTC.

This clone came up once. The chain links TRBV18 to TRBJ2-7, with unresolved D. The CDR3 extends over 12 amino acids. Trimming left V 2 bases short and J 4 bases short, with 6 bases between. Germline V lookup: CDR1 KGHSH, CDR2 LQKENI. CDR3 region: CASSPETYEQYF. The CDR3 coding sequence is TGTGCCAGCTCACCAGAAACGTACGAGCAGTACTTC.

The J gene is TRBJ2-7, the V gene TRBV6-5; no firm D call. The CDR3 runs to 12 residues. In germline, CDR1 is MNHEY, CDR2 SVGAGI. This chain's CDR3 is CAAQATSYEQYF. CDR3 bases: TGTGCAGCCCAGGCGACCTCCTACGAGCAGTACTTC.

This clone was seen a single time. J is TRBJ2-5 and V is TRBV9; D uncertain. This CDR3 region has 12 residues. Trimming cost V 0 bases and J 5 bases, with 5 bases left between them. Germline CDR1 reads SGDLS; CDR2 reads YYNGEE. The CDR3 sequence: CASSVAWETQYF. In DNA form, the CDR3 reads TGTGCCAGCAGCGTAGCGTGGGAGACCCAGTACTTC.

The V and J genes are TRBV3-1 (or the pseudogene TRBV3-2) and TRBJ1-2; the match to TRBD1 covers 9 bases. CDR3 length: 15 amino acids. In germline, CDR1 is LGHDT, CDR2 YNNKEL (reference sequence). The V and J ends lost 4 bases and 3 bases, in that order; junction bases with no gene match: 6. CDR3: CASSRRGDRDYGYTF. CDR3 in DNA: TGTGCCAGCAGCCGCCGAGGGGACAGGGACTATGGCTACACCTTC.

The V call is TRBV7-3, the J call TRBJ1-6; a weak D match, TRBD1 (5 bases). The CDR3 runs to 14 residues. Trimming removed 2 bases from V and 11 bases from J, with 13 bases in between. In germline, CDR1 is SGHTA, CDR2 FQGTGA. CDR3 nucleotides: TGTGCCAGCAGCTTAGGGGGGTATAGAGCACCCCTCCACTTT. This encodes CASSLGGYRAPLHF.

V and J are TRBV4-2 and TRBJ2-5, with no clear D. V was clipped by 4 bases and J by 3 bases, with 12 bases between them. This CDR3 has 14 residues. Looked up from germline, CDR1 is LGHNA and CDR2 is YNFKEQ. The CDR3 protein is CASSPIRAEETQYF. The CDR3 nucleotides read TGTGCCAGCAGCCCGATTCGGGCCGAAGAGACCCAGTACTTC.

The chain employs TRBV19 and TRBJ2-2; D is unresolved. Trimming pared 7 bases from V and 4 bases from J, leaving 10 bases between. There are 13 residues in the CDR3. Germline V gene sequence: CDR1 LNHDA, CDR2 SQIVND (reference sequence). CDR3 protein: CASTKLSTGELFF. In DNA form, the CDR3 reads TGTGCCAGTACCAAACTAAGCACCGGGGAGCTGTTTTTT. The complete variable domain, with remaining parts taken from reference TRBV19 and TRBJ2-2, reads DGGITQSPKYLFRKEGQNVTLSCEQNLNHDAMYWYRQDPGQGLRLIYYSQIVNDFQKGDIAEGYSVSREKKESFPLTVTSAQKNPTAFYLCASTKLSTGELFFGEGSRLTVL.

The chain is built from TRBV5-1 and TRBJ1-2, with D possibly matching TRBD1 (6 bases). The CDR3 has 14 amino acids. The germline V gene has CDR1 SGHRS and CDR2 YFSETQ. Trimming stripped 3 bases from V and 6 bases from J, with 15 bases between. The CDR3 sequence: CASSSGQPRDGYTF. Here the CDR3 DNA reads TGCGCCAGCAGCTCCGGACAGCCGAGGGATGGCTACACCTTC.